Each of the 23 T cell receptor beta chains below was sequenced from the same sample in a study of shared clonotypes between healthy human individuals. The method was immunoSEQ multiplex PCR; TCRdb's version includes in-frame clones alone and lacks a portion of them. The sample carries millions of clones, approximately 95% recorded once. The source material was naive CD4+ T cells sorted from blood. Subset defined: CD45RA+ positively selected. These receptors originate from a man younger than 35 in good health.

The chain employs TRBV30 and TRBJ2-7, with D unclear. Germline V lookup: CDR1 GTSNPN, CDR2 SVGIG (reference sequence). The CDR3 contains 12 residues. Trimming left V 3 bases short and J 1 base short, with 7 bases between. CDR3 DNA: TGTGCCTGGAGCCTCAGGTCCTACGAGCAGTACTTC. Protein: CAWSLRSYEQYF.

The chain employs TRBV9 and TRBJ1-5; TRBD1 matches 7 bases. Germline V gene lookup returns CDR1 SGDLS and CDR2 YYNGEE. The V segment lost 0 bases and the J segment 3 bases; nucleotides outside the gene matches: 3. The CDR3 has 15 amino acids. The CDR3 here is CASSVEGAVNQPQHF. In DNA, the CDR3 is TGTGCCAGCAGCGTAGAGGGGGCGGTCAATCAGCCCCAGCATTTT.

The rearrangement uses TRBV7-2 and TRBJ2-5, with 10 positions matching TRBD2. CDR3 size: 17 residues. Per germline, CDR1 SGHTA and CDR2 FQGNSA. V lost 5 bases, J lost 3 bases, and 12 bases stayed unmatched. CDR3 in DNA: TGTGCCAGCAGCATAAGGTCCCTAGCGGGAGATGAAGAGACCCAGTACTTC. Its translation is CASSIRSLAGDEETQYF. The full variable domain, its missing parts supplied by reference TRBV7-2 and TRBJ2-5, is GAGVSQSPSNKVTEKGKDVELRCDPISGHTALYWYRQSLGQGLEFLIYFQGNSAPDKSGLPSDRFSAERTGGSVSTLTIQRTQQEDSAVYLCASSIRSLAGDEETQYFGPGTRLLVL.

The V and J genes are TRBV6-4 and TRBJ1-5; D is possibly TRBD1 (5 bases). V lost 8 bases and J lost 9, with 17 bases in between. The CDR3 is 13 residues long. Per the germline V gene, CDR1 is MRHNA and CDR2 is SNTAGT. CDR3 residues: CASSPGPGSPQHF. CDR3 in DNA: TGTGCCAGCTCCCCGGGACCGGGTTCGCCCCAGCATTTT.

J is TRBJ1-1 and V is TRBV6-5; D remains ambiguous. Germline lookup yields CDR1 MNHEY and CDR2 SVGAGI. V dropped 5 bases and J dropped 1 base, with 11 bases sitting between them. The CDR3 runs 14 residues. DNA of the CDR3: TGTGCCAGCAGTCCCCTGGGCCCGAACACTGAAGCTTTCTTT. It encodes CASSPLGPNTEAFF.

This chain links TRBV6-5 with TRBJ2-3; 9 nucleotides line up with TRBD2. With 5 bases clipped from V and 3 bases from J, the junction kept 3 bases outside the gene matches. Germline CDR1 is MNHEY and CDR2 is SVGAGI. The length of the CDR3 is 14 residues. CDR3 nucleotide sequence: TGTGCCAGCAGTAAAAGCGGGGGGACAGATACGCAGTATTTT. This gives the protein CASSKSGGTDTQYF.

V usage is TRBV27 and J usage is TRBJ2-5, with D unresolved. Germline CDR1 is MNHEY and CDR2 is SMNVEV (reference sequence). V lost 2 bases and J lost 3, with 4 bases in between. The CDR3 covers 12 residues. The CDR3 region has the DNA TGTGCCAGCAGTTTAGGAGAAGAGACCCAGTACTTC. As protein: CASSLGEETQYF.

The chain recombines TRBV11-2 with TRBJ1-6, with 7 bases matching TRBD1. This CDR3 spans 14 amino acids. V lost 6 bases to trimming and J lost 5 bases; unmatched junction nucleotides: 4. Germline V gene sequence: CDR1 SGHAT, CDR2 FQNNGV. CDR3 sequence reads: CASRSGQNNSPLHF. The DNA of the CDR3 is TGTGCCAGCAGATCGGGACAGAATAATTCACCCCTCCACTTT.

J is TRBJ2-7 and V is TRBV7-2, with 13 nucleotides matching TRBD2. Trimming removed 5 bases from V and 5 bases from J; junction bases left unmatched: 6. CDR3 length equals 15 residues. Germline V gives CDR1 SGHTA, CDR2 FQGNSA. The CDR3 region is CASSTGLAGKDEQYF. CDR3 nucleotide sequence: TGTGCCAGCAGCACGGGACTAGCGGGAAAGGACGAGCAGTACTTC.

This clone was seen just once. This chain links TRBV29-1 with TRBJ2-3; perhaps D is TRBD1 or TRBD2 (5 bases each). The CDR3 covers 17 residues. Germline loops: CDR1 SQVTM, CDR2 ANQGSEA. Trimming pared 4 bases from V and 2 bases from J, leaving 22 bases between. CDR3 bases: TGCAGCGTTGTTCCTCGGGGTCAGGGATCTTACACAGATACGCAGTATTTT. Protein sequence: CSVVPRGQGSYTDTQYF.

CDR3 nucleotides: TGTGCCAGCAGTGGAGCTTGGGGTACCAATGAAAAACTGTTTTTT. Translated, it gives CASSGAWGTNEKLFF. The chain uses TRBV2 and TRBJ1-4, with unresolved D. Germline values: CDR1 SNHLY, CDR2 FYNNEI. The V end lost 4 bases, the J end lost 5 bases, and 14 bases lay between the germline ends. The CDR3 runs 15 residues.

The gene calls are TRBV10-3 and TRBJ1-6; D is perhaps TRBD1 (5 bases). The germline gives CDR1 ENHRY, CDR2 SYGVKD. The CDR3 has 17 amino acids. Trimming took 0 bases from V and 8 from J, leaving 17 bases between them. The CDR3 is CAISESVRQSIDSPLHF. For the CDR3, the DNA is TGTGCCATCAGTGAGTCAGTAAGACAGTCGATTGATTCACCCCTCCACTTT.

The gene calls are TRBV2 and TRBJ2-7; TRBD1 might be the D (6 bases). The V gene lost 5 bases and the J gene lost 2 bases, with 13 bases spanning the gap. The CDR3 extends over 14 amino acids. Germline CDR1 and CDR2: SNHLY and FYNNEI. The CDR3 sequence is CASSPNRVTYEQYF. For the CDR3, the DNA is TGTGCCAGCAGTCCGAACAGGGTCACCTACGAGCAGTACTTC.

The chain combines TRBV30 with TRBJ2-7; D remains unclear. V gave up 2 bases and J gave up 3 bases, with 11 bases separating them. This CDR3 is 13 amino acids long. Germline-derived CDR1 and CDR2 are GTSNPN and SVGIG (reference sequence). In DNA form, the CDR3 reads TGTGCCTGGAGTTCCGGGTTCGGCTACGAGCAGTACTTC. It is translated as CAWSSGFGYEQYF.

Comments on this clone: Other DNA variants within this sample encode the same CDR3. V usage is TRBV5-1 and J usage is TRBJ1-1; D uncertain. Per the germline V gene, CDR1 is SGHRS and CDR2 is YFSETQ. Trimming left V 3 bases short and J 1 base short, with 7 bases between. The CDR3 sequence is 13 residues long. As DNA, the CDR3 is TGCGCCAGCAGCTCGGGAAAGAACACTGAAGCTTTCTTT. This encodes CASSSGKNTEAFF.

The chain couples TRBV5-6 to TRBJ2-3; D may match TRBD1 or TRBD2 (5 bases each). The CDR3 is made up of 14 amino acids. The V end lost 2 bases, the J end lost 2 bases, and 9 bases lay between the germline ends. Germline V lookup: CDR1 SGHDT, CDR2 YYEEEE. The CDR3 region is CASSFGADTDTQYF. CDR3 in DNA: TGTGCCAGCAGCTTCGGGGCTGACACAGATACGCAGTATTTT.

To note about this clone: Other DNA sequences within the sample encode an identical CDR3. Here the CDR3 reads CATSRQNQPQHF. The CDR3 nucleotides read TGTGCCACCAGCAGACAGAATCAGCCCCAGCATTTT. This chain joins TRBV15 and TRBJ1-5, with D hard to call. The ends were cut back, 2 bases at V and 4 bases at J, with 3 bases in the middle. The length of the CDR3 is 12 residues. Germline assignment: CDR1 LNHNV and CDR2 YYDKDF (reference sequence).

CDR3 sequence reads: CASSLGAAGGQETQYF. The CDR3 DNA is TGTGCCAGCAGCTTGGGGGCAGCGGGGGGCCAAGAGACCCAGTACTTC. This chain joins TRBV5-4 and TRBJ2-5, with 9 positions matching TRBD2. Germline assignment: CDR1 SGHNT and CDR2 YYREEE (reference sequence). There are 16 residues in the CDR3. The V and J ends lost 0 bases and 1 base, in that order; junction bases with no gene match: 4. Filled out from reference TRBV5-4 and TRBJ2-5, the complete variable domain reads ETGVTQSPTHLIKTRGQQVTLRCSSQSGHNTVSWYQQALGQGPQFIFQYYREEENGRGNFPPRFSGLQFPNYSSELNVNALELDDSALYLCASSLGAAGGQETQYFGPGTRLLVL.

The CDR3 bases are TGCGCCAGCAATACAGGGGGCATCGACACCGGGGAGCTGTTTTTT. Amino acids: CASNTGGIDTGELFF. The V call is TRBV5-1, the J call TRBJ2-2, with 9 bases identical to TRBD1. Germline lookup yields CDR1 SGHRS and CDR2 YFSETQ. Losses at the gene ends were 6 bases for V and 3 bases for J; bases not matched to a gene: 6. The CDR3 is made up of 15 amino acids.

This rearrangement joins TRBV18 to TRBJ1-2, with D possibly matching TRBD1 (5 bases). The CDR3 sequence is 13 residues long. Germline V gene sequence: CDR1 KGHSH, CDR2 LQKENI. V lost 6 bases and J lost 6, with 14 bases in between. In nucleotides, the CDR3 is TGTGCCAGCTCGCGCCTAGGGGCCAATGGCTACACCTTC. Protein sequence: CASSRLGANGYTF. Combining the CDR3 with reference TRBV18 and TRBJ1-2 gives the whole variable domain NAGVMQNPRHLVRRRGQEARLRCSPMKGHSHVYWYRQLPEEGLKFMVYLQKENIIDESGMPKERFSAEFPKEGPSILRIQQVVRGDSAAYFCASSRLGANGYTFGSGTRLTVV.

This chain connects TRBV11-3 to TRBJ2-7, with D possibly matching TRBD2 (5 bases). The CDR3 has 20 residues. V was trimmed by 0 bases and J by 4 bases, leaving 28 bases between them. Germline V gene sequence: CDR1 SGHNT, CDR2 YENEEA. CDR3 amino acids: CASSLERCGPTPLPIYEQYF. CDR3 nucleotides: TGTGCCAGCAGCTTAGAGCGTTGCGGGCCGACTCCCCTCCCAATATACGAGCAGTACTTC. The variable domain in full, completed from reference TRBV11-3 and TRBJ2-7, reads EAGVVQSPRYKIIEKKQPVAFWCNPISGHNTLYWYLQNLGQGPELLIRYENEEAVDDSQLPKDRFSAERLKGVDSTLKIQPAELGDSAVYLCASSLERCGPTPLPIYEQYFGPGTRLTVT.

The J gene is TRBJ1-4, the V gene TRBV6-5; D may be TRBD1 (6 bases). Germline-derived CDR1 and CDR2 are MNHEY and SVGAGI. V lost 6 bases and J 3 bases, leaving 11 bases between the germline ends. The CDR3 loop spans 14 amino acids. CDR3 sequence (DNA): TGTGCCAGCAGAACAGGGTTGGCTAATGAAAAACTGTTTTTT. Translated, it gives CASRTGLANEKLFF.

CDR3 residues: CASSGGNTGELFF. Written as DNA, the CDR3 is TGTGCCAGCAGCGGTGGTAACACCGGGGAGCTGTTTTTT. This chain links TRBV9 with TRBJ2-2, with no clear D. The CDR3 has 13 amino acids. Germline V gene lookup returns CDR1 SGDLS and CDR2 YYNGEE. Trimming took off 3 bases at V and 2 bases at J, with 5 bases between the two ends. The complete variable domain, with remaining parts taken from reference TRBV9 and TRBJ2-2, reads DSGVTQTPKHLITATGQRVTLRCSPRSGDLSVYWYQQSLDQGLQFLIQYYNGEERAKGNILERFSAQQFPDLHSELNLSSLELGDSALYFCASSGGNTGELFFGEGSRLTVL.